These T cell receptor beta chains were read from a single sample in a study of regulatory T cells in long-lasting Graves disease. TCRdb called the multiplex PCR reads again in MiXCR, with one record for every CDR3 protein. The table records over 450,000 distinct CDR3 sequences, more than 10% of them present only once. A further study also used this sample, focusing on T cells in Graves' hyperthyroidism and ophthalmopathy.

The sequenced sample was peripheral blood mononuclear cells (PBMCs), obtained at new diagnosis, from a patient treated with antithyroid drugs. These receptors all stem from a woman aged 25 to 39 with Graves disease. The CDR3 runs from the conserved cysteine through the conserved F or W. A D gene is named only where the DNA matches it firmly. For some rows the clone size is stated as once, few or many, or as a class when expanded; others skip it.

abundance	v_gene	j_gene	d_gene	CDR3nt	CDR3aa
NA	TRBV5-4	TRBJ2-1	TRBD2	TGTGCCAGCAGTTTTGGACTAGCCCCCGATGAGCAGTTCTTC	CASSFGLAPDEQFF
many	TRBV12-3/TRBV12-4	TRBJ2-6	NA	TGTGCCAGCAATACTCAAGCACTGAACTCTGGGGCCAACGTCCTGACTTTC	CASNTQALNSGANVLTF
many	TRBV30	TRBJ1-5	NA	TGTGCCTGCCCCCCGGTGGTCAGCCACAATCAGCCCCAGCATTTT	CACPPVVSHNQPQHF
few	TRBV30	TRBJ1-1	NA	TGTGCCTGGAGTGTCCAGACTATCCCCGAAGCTTTCTTT	CAWSVQTIPEAFF
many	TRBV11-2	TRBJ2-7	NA	TGTGCCAGCAGCTTAGGTTATGAACAGTCCTACGAGCAGTACTTC	CASSLGYEQSYEQYF
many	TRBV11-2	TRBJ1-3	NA	TGTGCCAGCAGCTTCCGACCTTTCAGGACTGGAAACACCATATATTTT	CASSFRPFRTGNTIYF
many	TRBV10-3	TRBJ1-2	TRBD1	TGTGCCATCAGTGGACAGGGCGCTAACTATGGCTACACCTTC	CAISGQGANYGYTF
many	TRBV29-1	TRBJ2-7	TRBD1	TGCAGCGCAGAGGGGGGACAGGGGTACCACGAGCAGTACTTC	CSAEGGQGYHEQYF
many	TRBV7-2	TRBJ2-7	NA	TGTGCCAGCAGCTTTGCTCTGTCGCTATCCTCCTACGAGCAGTACTTC	CASSFALSLSSYEQYF
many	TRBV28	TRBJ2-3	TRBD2	TGTGCCAGCAGTCCCGTCCGGACTAGCGGTTACACAGATACGCAGTATTTT	CASSPVRTSGYTDTQYF
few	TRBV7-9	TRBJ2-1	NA	TGTGCCAGCAGCAAAGGACATGGCCCCTACAATGAGCAGTTCTTC	CASSKGHGPYNEQFF
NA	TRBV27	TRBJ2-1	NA	TGTGCCAGCAGTTTAGCGGACTCCCCCGCGAATGAGCAGTTCTTC	CASSLADSPANEQFF
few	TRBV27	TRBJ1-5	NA	TGTGCCAGCAGTTTTACCGCGGACCAGCCCCAGCATTTT	CASSFTADQPQHF
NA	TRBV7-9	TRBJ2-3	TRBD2	TGTGCCAGCAGCCCCGGCCCGACTAGCGCCTACACAGATACGCAGTATTTT	CASSPGPTSAYTDTQYF
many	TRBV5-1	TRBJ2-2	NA	TGCGCCAGCAGCTTACCCAGGGACGGCGGGGAGCTGTTTTTT	CASSLPRDGGELFF
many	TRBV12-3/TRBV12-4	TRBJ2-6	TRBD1	TGTGCCAGCAGTCCACCGGGACAGGGGGCGCTTGGGGCCAACGTCCTGACTTTC	CASSPPGQGALGANVLTF
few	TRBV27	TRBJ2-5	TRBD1	TGTGCCAGCAGTTTCTATGACAGGGGAGGGACCCAGTACTTC	CASSFYDRGGTQYF
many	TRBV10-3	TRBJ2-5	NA	TGTGCCATCAGTGATTGGGCGGCAGAGACCCAGTACTTC	CAISDWAAETQYF
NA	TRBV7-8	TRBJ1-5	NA	TGTGCCAGCAGCTTAGGATTAGGGCGGACTCAGCCCCAGCATTTT	CASSLGLGRTQPQHF
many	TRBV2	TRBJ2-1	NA	TGTGCCAGCAGTGATGGAGTTAGCGGATCCTACAATGAGCAGTTCTTC	CASSDGVSGSYNEQFF
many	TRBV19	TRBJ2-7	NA	TGTGCCAGTAGTCAATCCCAGCCGACCGAGCAGTACTTC	CASSQSQPTEQYF
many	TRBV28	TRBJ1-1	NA	TGTGCCAGCAGTTTTCAGAACTTGGAAGCTTTCTTT	CASSFQNLEAFF
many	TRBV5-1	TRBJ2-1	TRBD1	TGCGCCAGCAGCTTAAGGACCGGGACAGGGTCCAATGAGCAGTTCTTC	CASSLRTGTGSNEQFF
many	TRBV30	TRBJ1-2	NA	TGTGCCTGGAGTTTGCAGGGCTATGGCTACACCTTC	CAWSLQGYGYTF
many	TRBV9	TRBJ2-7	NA	TGTGCCAGCAGCGTAGATCCCGTAGTCCCCTACGAGCAGTACTTC	CASSVDPVVPYEQYF
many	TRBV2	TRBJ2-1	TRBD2	TGTGCCAGCAGGGGAATGAAGGGCCCAGTAGCGGGAGCTGGTGAGCAGTTCTTC	CASRGMKGPVAGAGEQFF
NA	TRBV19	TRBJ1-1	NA	TGTGCCAGTAGTATACCAGGGTCACGGAACACTGAAGCTTTCTTT	CASSIPGSRNTEAFF
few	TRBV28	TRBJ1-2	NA	TGTGCCAGCAGTTTATGGGCCGATGGCTACACCTTC	CASSLWADGYTF
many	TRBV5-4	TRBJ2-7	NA	TGTGCCAGCAGCCGCCGAACTTCTACCTACGAGCAGTACTTC	CASSRRTSTYEQYF
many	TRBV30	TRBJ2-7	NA	TGTGCCTGGAGTTGGGCAGGGCTTACCTACGAGCAGTACTTC	CAWSWAGLTYEQYF
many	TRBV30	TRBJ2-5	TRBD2	TGTGCCTGGACTCCGCGGGGGACTCGGAAGACCCAGTACTTC	CAWTPRGTRKTQYF
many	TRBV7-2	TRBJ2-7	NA	TGTGCCAGCAGCTTATACAGTAGCTACGAGCAGTACTTC	CASSLYSSYEQYF
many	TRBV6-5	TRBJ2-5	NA	TGTGCCAGCAGTTACGATTCCCGTGGGACCCAGTACTTC	CASSYDSRGTQYF
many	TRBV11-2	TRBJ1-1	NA	TGTGCCAGCAGCTTAGGGGTCGGGGGGTTCACTGAAGCTTTCTTT	CASSLGVGGFTEAFF
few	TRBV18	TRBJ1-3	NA	TGTGCCAGCTCCCCCTTGGCTGGAGGGGGGAGCTCCGGGAACACCATATATTTT	CASSPLAGGGSSGNTIYF
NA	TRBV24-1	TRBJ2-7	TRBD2	TGTGCCACCAGTGATTCACTAGCGGCTCGGGAGGAGCAGTACTTC	CATSDSLAAREEQYF
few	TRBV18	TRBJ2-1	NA	TGTGCCAGCTCTAAGATACCCGGACCCGTGGATGAGCAGTTCTTC	CASSKIPGPVDEQFF
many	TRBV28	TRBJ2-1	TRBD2	TGTGCCAGCAGTTTGGTAGCGGGAACCTACAATGAGCAGTTCTTC	CASSLVAGTYNEQFF
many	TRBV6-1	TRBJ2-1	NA	TGTGCCAGCAGGGAAACAGGGGGGGTGTTCAATGAGCAGTTCTTC	CASRETGGVFNEQFF